The 2 T cell receptor beta chains below come from one sample, sequenced in a study of shared clonotypes between healthy human individuals. This table comes from immunoSEQ multiplex PCR, and its TCRdb copy is limited to in-frame clones, with some not included. The sample lists over 1.5 million clones, around 98% occurring once. Sequencing was performed on naive CD4+ T cells sorted from blood. As to subset: CD45RA+ positively selected. Receptor source: a man aged 30 to 45 in good health.

V gene TRBV27 combines with J gene TRBJ2-2; no reliable D call. Germline V CDR1 and CDR2: MNHEY, SMNVEV (reference sequence). The CDR3 is 17 amino acids. Deletions cut 1 base from V and 0 bases from J, with 12 bases between. CDR3 coding DNA: TGTGCCAGCAGTTTATTCCACGGACCCGCGAACACCGGGGAGCTGTTTTTT. This gives the protein CASSLFHGPANTGELFF.

The genes are TRBV29-1 and TRBJ1-1, with no clear D. CDR3 length: 11 residues. Germline loops: CDR1 SQVTM, CDR2 ANQGSEA. V shed 4 bases and J shed 2 bases, with 5 bases lying between them. The CDR3 region has the DNA TGCAGCGTTGGCGTTAACACTGAAGCTTTCTTT. Translating it yields CSVGVNTEAFF.